This passage covers 27 T cell receptor beta chains from one sample sequenced in a study of cytomegalovirus exposure and HLA in healthy donors (dated by TCRdb to 2016 to 2017). The method was the immunoSEQ multiplex PCR assay. The multiplex PCR relied on a mix of 60 forward primers for TCR Vbeta segments and 13 reverse primers for TCR Jbeta segments. TCRdb's version of the immuneACCESS table is confined to in-frame rearrangements and falls short of the full clone set. An unresolved V gene accounts for under half of the shortfall where checked; the remainder is of unknown origin. This sample holds 150,000 to 180,000 clones; roughly 80% were observed only once. Of the sample, around 6.6% is held by the ten largest clones. Sample: PBMCs. These receptor sequences come from a woman in her forties or fifties in good health and CMV-seropositive.

The rearrangement joins TRBV7-2 to TRBJ1-5; 8 nucleotides align to TRBD1. CDR1 and CDR2 (germline): SGHTA, FQGNSA. This CDR3 region has 15 residues. The junction had 4 bases not matched to a gene; V was cut back by 5 bases and J by 1 base. In DNA form, the CDR3 reads TGTGCCAGCAGCCCAGACAGGGGAAGCAATCAGCCCCAGCATTTT. Residues: CASSPDRGSNQPQHF.

The rearrangement joins TRBV6-1 to TRBJ2-7; TRBD1 matches at 7 bases. Germline lookup yields CDR1 MNHNS and CDR2 SASEGT. The CDR3 sequence is 16 residues long. V gave up 2 bases and J gave up 3 bases; unmatched junction bases: 10. The CDR3 sequence is CASSEKLTGAGYEQYF. The CDR3 bases are TGTGCCAGCAGTGAAAAGTTAACAGGGGCTGGCTACGAGCAGTACTTC.

This clone has a handful of counts. J is TRBJ1-2 and V is TRBV5-6, with 7 bases that match TRBD1. The germline V gene has CDR1 SGHDT and CDR2 YYEEEE. The CDR3 consists of 15 residues. V lost 0 bases to trimming and J lost 3 bases; unmatched junction nucleotides: 5. DNA for the CDR3: TGTGCCAGCAGCTTGGCCGGGACAGCATACTATGGCTACACCTTC. It encodes CASSLAGTAYYGYTF.

Regarding this clone: Sequence at one end of the junction differs from germline and may be a read error. V usage is TRBV7-7 and J usage is TRBJ2-3; 11 bases map to TRBD2. CDR3 size: 16 residues. Germline V gene sequence: CDR1 SSHAT, CDR2 FNYEAQ (reference sequence). CDR3 DNA sequence: TGTGCTAGCAGCCCAAGCGGACTAGCGGGTATGGGTACGCAGTATTTT. It is translated as CASSPSGLAGMGTQYF.

The chain carries TRBV10-1 and TRBJ1-1; 7 nucleotides line up with TRBD1. There are 16 residues in the CDR3. Trimming at V came to 2 bases and at J to 1 base, leaving 7 bases not matched to a gene. Germline V gene data show CDR1 as WNHNN and CDR2 as SYGVQD (reference sequence). The DNA for the CDR3 is TGCGCCAGCAGTGAGACCGCGACAGGGAAGAACACTGAAGCTTTCTTT. Protein product: CASSETATGKNTEAFF.

The chain carries TRBV6-6 and TRBJ2-3, with D unresolved. CDR3 length: 15 amino acids. V was cut by 4 bases and J by 3 bases, with 14 bases left in between. Germline CDR1 is MNHNY and CDR2 is SVGAGI (reference sequence). Written as DNA, the CDR3 is TGTGCCAGCAGTTCAGTTAACAGCCGAACAGATACGCAGTATTTT. Protein: CASSSVNSRTDTQYF.

V gene TRBV12-5 combines with J gene TRBJ2-7; TRBD1 aligns across 8 bases. The CDR3 is 13 residues long. The ends lost 5 bases at V and 9 bases at J; junction bases unmatched: 9. In germline, CDR1 is LGHNT, CDR2 FRNRAP. CDR3 coding DNA: TGTGCTAGTGGTCCCTCAGGGGGCTCGGTGCAGTACTTC. Translation gives CASGPSGGSVQYF.

The chain has TRBV27 and TRBJ2-7; 7 bases agree with TRBD1. The germline V gene has CDR1 MNHEY and CDR2 SMNVEV (reference sequence). The V segment lost 8 bases and the J segment 4 bases; nucleotides outside the gene matches: 14. The CDR3 has 15 residues. The CDR3 coding sequence is TGTGCCAGCGGGGTACGACAGGGAGATTTATACGAGCAGTACTTC. This encodes CASGVRQGDLYEQYF.

This clone was seen a handful of times. The genes are TRBV6-1 and TRBJ1-4; 10 bases are a match to TRBD1. Trimming at V came to 6 bases and at J to 13 bases, leaving 2 bases not matched to a gene. Looked up from germline, CDR1 is MNHNS and CDR2 is SASEGT. The CDR3 is 11 amino acids. The CDR3 loop is CASRRTGGLFF. CDR3 DNA sequence: TGTGCCAGCAGAAGGACAGGGGGACTGTTTTTT.

This chain uses TRBV2 with TRBJ1-2; TRBD1 might be the D (6 bases). Germline CDR1 SNHLY, CDR2 FYNNEI. The CDR3 spans 14 residues. V lost 1 base to trimming and J lost 4 bases, with 10 bases between them. CDR3 loop: CASSEGTDLYGYTF. The CDR3 DNA reads TGTGCCAGCAGTGAAGGGACAGACCTCTATGGCTACACCTTC.

The chain combines TRBV2 with TRBJ1-2, with TRBD1 identical over 7 bases. This CDR3 is built from 13 residues. The trim removed 6 bases at V and 8 bases at J, leaving 9 bases unmatched. From germline, CDR1 is SNHLY and CDR2 FYNNEI. DNA of the CDR3: TGTGCCAGCAGCCGGGACAGATCGAGGGGCTACACCTTC. Protein product: CASSRDRSRGYTF.

The genes are TRBV19 and TRBJ2-7; 8 bases are a match to TRBD1. Germline assignment: CDR1 LNHDA and CDR2 SQIVND (reference sequence). With V trimmed by 5 bases and J by 5 bases, 11 bases remained unmatched. The CDR3 is 15 amino acids. The CDR3 sequence is CASSPRDRGPNEQYF. The CDR3 coding sequence is TGTGCCAGTAGTCCCCGCGACAGGGGTCCTAACGAGCAGTACTTC.

The V gene is TRBV11-2, the J gene TRBJ2-7; D is perhaps TRBD2 (6 bases). Trimming left V 6 bases short and J 2 bases short, with 14 bases between. CDR3 size: 14 residues. Germline V CDR1 and CDR2: SGHAT, FQNNGV. The CDR3 sequence: CASSSRLGPYEQYF. In DNA, the CDR3 is TGTGCCAGCAGTTCCCGACTAGGGCCCTACGAGCAGTACTTC.

This rearrangement joins TRBV6-1 to TRBJ2-1; TRBD1 aligns across 7 bases. J lost 9 bases, V lost 5 bases, and 10 bases had no gene match. In germline, CDR1 is MNHNS, CDR2 SASEGT. This CDR3 is built from 14 residues. The CDR3 region has the DNA TGTGCCAGCAGTTCTTATACAGGGGTGGGTGAGCAGTTCTTC. Amino acids: CASSSYTGVGEQFF.

The CDR3, as DNA: TGTGCCAGCAGTGCGGCTAGGCCCTCGCGGGAAAAACTGTTTTTT. Translating gives CASSAARPSREKLFF. The chain joins TRBV2 to TRBJ1-4; D call uncertain. This CDR3 contains 15 residues. Deletions cut 4 bases from V and 8 bases from J, with 17 bases between. Per the germline V gene, CDR1 is SNHLY and CDR2 is FYNNEI.

The chain combines TRBV10-1 with TRBJ2-3, with 12 bases aligning to TRBD2. V shed 3 bases and J 2 bases; nucleotides not matched to a gene: 6. The CDR3 totals 17 residues. Germline CDR1 is WNHNN and CDR2 is SYGVQD (reference sequence). CDR3 DNA: TGCGCCAGCAGTGAAGGGACTAGCGGGTTCCACACAGATACGCAGTATTTT. Its translation is CASSEGTSGFHTDTQYF.

This clone has at least ten counts. The genes are TRBV11-2 and TRBJ2-1, with a possible D match to TRBD1 (6 bases). The germline V and J ends were trimmed by 4 bases and 3 bases, with 16 bases remaining between them. The CDR3 spans 16 residues. In germline, CDR1 is SGHAT, CDR2 FQNNGV. CDR3 in amino acids: CASSSYPDRVYNEQFF. The CDR3 nucleotides read TGTGCCAGCAGCTCATACCCGGACAGAGTCTACAATGAGCAGTTCTTC.

This chain joins TRBV7-2 and TRBJ1-2, with D possibly being TRBD1 (5 bases). CDR1 is SGHTA and CDR2 is FQGNSA in the germline V gene. V lost 3 bases, J lost 8 bases, and 10 bases lay in between. The CDR3 runs 12 residues. CDR3 protein: CASSLKGFGYTF. The CDR3 nucleotides read TGTGCCAGCAGCTTGAAGGGGTTCGGCTACACCTTC. The complete variable domain, with remaining parts taken from reference TRBV7-2 and TRBJ1-2, reads GAGVSQSPSNKVTEKGKDVELRCDPISGHTALYWYRQSLGQGLEFLIYFQGNSAPDKSGLPSDRFSAERTGGSVSTLTIQRTQQEDSAVYLCASSLKGFGYTFGSGTRLTVV.

The chain uses TRBV6-1 and TRBJ2-2; possible D gene TRBD2, 5 bases. V gave up 1 base and J gave up 5 bases, with 11 bases separating them. The germline gives CDR1 MNHNS, CDR2 SASEGT. The CDR3 spans 15 residues. Written as DNA, the CDR3 is TGTGCCAGCAGTGAAGGTGGACTCGGAACCGGGGAGCTGTTTTTT. Residues: CASSEGGLGTGELFF.

The rearrangement joins TRBV29-1 to TRBJ1-4; tentatively, D is TRBD1 (5 bases). Trimming took 7 bases from V and 7 from J, leaving 16 bases between them. Germline V gene lookup returns CDR1 SQVTM and CDR2 ANQGSEA. This CDR3 has 13 residues. The CDR3: CSAGVGGVEKLFF. The CDR3 DNA follows: TGCAGCGCGGGGGTAGGTGGGGTTGAAAAACTGTTTTTT.

The chain combines TRBV4-1 with TRBJ2-3, with 15 positions matching TRBD2. Germline V lookup: CDR1 MGHRA, CDR2 YSYEKL. The CDR3 runs 18 residues. Losses at the gene ends were 2 bases for V and 0 bases for J; bases not matched to a gene: 3. In DNA form, the CDR3 reads TGCGCCAGCAGCCAATGGACTAGCGGGGGGGGAAGCACAGATACGCAGTATTTT. This encodes CASSQWTSGGGSTDTQYF.

This chain uses TRBV5-4 with TRBJ2-3; the match to TRBD1 covers 7 bases. V was pared by 0 bases and J by 2 bases, with 9 bases of the junction left unmatched. The CDR3 consists of 17 residues. Germline values: CDR1 SGHNT, CDR2 YYREEE (reference sequence). The CDR3 sequence: CASSLVPTGALTDTQYF. CDR3 sequence (DNA): TGTGCCAGCAGCTTGGTCCCCACAGGGGCGCTCACAGATACGCAGTATTTT.

V and J are TRBV2 and TRBJ2-1, with D tentatively TRBD2 (5 bases). This CDR3 has 12 amino acids. V lost 8 bases and J 9 bases, leaving 14 bases between the germline ends. Germline loops: CDR1 SNHLY, CDR2 FYNNEI. CDR3 sequence (DNA): TGTGCCAGCGGTATAGTGGGGAGTGAGCAGTTCTTC. It translates to CASGIVGSEQFF.

This chain links TRBV6-5 with TRBJ1-5; tentative D call: TRBD1 (6 bases). Germline V lookup: CDR1 MNHEY, CDR2 SVGAGI. V lost 8 bases, J lost 7 bases, and 15 bases lay in between. This CDR3 is 13 amino acids long. The CDR3 loop reads CASSSGGQQPQHF. The CDR3 nucleotides read TGTGCCAGCTCCTCGGGGGGGCAACAGCCCCAGCATTTT.

This clone was found a few times. The V and J genes are TRBV30 and TRBJ1-1; 10 nucleotides agree with TRBD1. V trimming: 2 bases; J trimming: 6 bases; junction bases outside the gene matches: 3. Germline V lookup: CDR1 GTSNPN, CDR2 SVGIG (reference sequence). The CDR3 is 13 amino acids. The CDR3 DNA is TGTGCCTGGAGTCGACAGGGGGCGCCTGAAGCTTTCTTT. Its protein is CAWSRQGAPEAFF.

The chain carries TRBV10-3 and TRBJ1-3; D might be TRBD1 (5 bases). Germline loops: CDR1 ENHRY, CDR2 SYGVKD. The V gene lost 7 bases and the J gene lost 2 bases, with 9 bases spanning the gap. This CDR3 region has 13 residues. The CDR3 region has the DNA TGTGCCATCACCGGGGGACCTGGAAACACCATATATTTT. Translated, it gives CAITGGPGNTIYF.

The V gene is TRBV7-9, the J gene TRBJ1-2, with 8 nucleotides matching TRBD1. The ends lost 8 bases at V and 2 bases at J; junction bases unmatched: 1. The CDR3 consists of 12 residues. Germline V gene lookup returns CDR1 SEHNR and CDR2 FQNEAQ (reference sequence). Here the CDR3 reads CASQGANYGYTF. The CDR3 DNA sequence: TGTGCCAGCCAGGGGGCCAACTATGGCTACACCTTC.